The 6 T cell receptor beta chains below all came from one sample that was sequenced in a study of blood T cell repertoires in COVID-19. Profiling relied on immunoSEQ multiplex PCR, and the TCRdb table lists in-frame clones only, not all of them. The sample holds hundreds of thousands of clones; 84% are singletons and the top ten take roughly 20%. Sequenced: peripheral blood. The receptors originated from a woman of 80 years or more with active or convalescent COVID-19.

CDR3 loop: CASRGDMNTEAFF. The DNA of the CDR3 is TGTGCCAGCAGAGGGGACATGAACACTGAAGCTTTCTTT. The chain couples TRBV6-4 to TRBJ1-1; D might be TRBD1 (6 bases). The CDR3 spans 13 residues. Germline loops: CDR1 MRHNA, CDR2 SNTAGT. V shed 6 bases and J shed 0 bases, with 8 bases lying between them.

V is TRBV5-8 and J is TRBJ2-3; a possible D gene is TRBD1 (6 bases). The CDR3 runs to 14 residues. Per germline, CDR1 SGHTS and CDR2 YDEGEE. The V gene lost 2 bases and the J gene lost 4 bases, with 11 bases spanning the gap. The CDR3 here is CASSFFRGSDTQYF. The CDR3, as DNA: TGTGCCAGCAGCTTTTTTAGGGGGTCAGATACGCAGTATTTT. Filled out from reference TRBV5-8 and TRBJ2-3, the complete variable domain reads EAGVTQSPTHLIKTRGQQATLRCSPISGHTSVYWYQQALGLGLQFLLWYDEGEERNRGNFPPRFSGRQFPNYSSELNVNALELEDSALYLCASSFFRGSDTQYFGPGTRLTVL.

The chain carries TRBV10-3 and TRBJ1-4, with no clear D. Germline CDR1 reads ENHRY; CDR2 reads SYGVKD. This CDR3 region has 15 residues. Trimming took off 0 bases at V and 3 bases at J, with 8 bases between the two ends. The CDR3 DNA follows: TGTGCCATCAGTGAGTCTGGGAGGTCTAATGAAAAACTGTTTTTT. As protein: CAISESGRSNEKLFF.

The chain carries TRBV6-6 and TRBJ1-4, with TRBD1 matching 11 bases. This CDR3 comprises 15 residues. Germline V gene data show CDR1 as MNHNY and CDR2 as SVGAGI (reference sequence). V lost 7 bases, J lost 7 bases, and 8 bases stayed unmatched. CDR3 sequence (DNA): TGTGCCAGCACTCCCGGGACAGGGGGGGGTGAAAAACTGTTTTTT. Residues: CASTPGTGGGEKLFF.

The chain employs TRBV9 and TRBJ2-1, with D perhaps matching TRBD2 (6 bases). Trimming cost V 3 bases and J 7 bases, with 11 bases left between them. The germline gives CDR1 SGDLS, CDR2 YYNGEE. The CDR3 is 13 residues long. CDR3 nucleotides: TGTGCCAGCAGCGCCAGCGGGCCGAATGAGCAGTTCTTC. It encodes CASSASGPNEQFF.

This chain connects TRBV18 to TRBJ1-1; TRBD1 might be the D (5 bases). Germline CDR1 KGHSH, CDR2 LQKENI. Between the trimmed V and J ends, which lost 6 bases and 1 base, there was a span of 9 bases. This CDR3 is 13 amino acids long. The DNA of the CDR3 is TGTGCCAGCTCCTCCGACAGGAACACTGAAGCTTTCTTT. It yields the protein CASSSDRNTEAFF.